This T cell receptor (beta chain) was identified during a study of shared clonotypes between healthy human individuals. Study in general: The cohort comprised a couple of women and a few men. Their ages spanned 18 to 49 years.

Deep level was the assay's run setting. Each unsorted PBMC replicate got 300 ng genomic DNA, tens of thousands of genomes. Using immunoSEQ multiplex PCR, the repertoire was profiled, and TCRdb retains in-frame clones only, with some absent. The table shows roughly 95,000 clones, with about half occurring only once. The CDR3 contains 15 residues. Germline V gives CDR1 SEHNR, CDR2 FQNEAQ (reference sequence). Points on this clone: Being one base from a much bigger clone, this may be a read error. This CDR3 is also generated by other DNA sequences in the sample.

Genomic DNA for unsorted samples was obtained from 70 million to 100 million PBMCs. Sample: PBMCs. The clonotype was recovered from a woman aged 40-49 years in good health. Some clones in this sample may be carry-over from other donors' samples. The gene calls are TRBV7-9 and TRBJ2-7; D assignment may be TRBD1 or TRBD2 (5 bases each). In DNA form, the CDR3 reads TGTGCAAGCAGCTTATCTGGGGGATTCTCCTACGAGCAGTACTTC. This translates into CASSLSGGFSYEQYF.